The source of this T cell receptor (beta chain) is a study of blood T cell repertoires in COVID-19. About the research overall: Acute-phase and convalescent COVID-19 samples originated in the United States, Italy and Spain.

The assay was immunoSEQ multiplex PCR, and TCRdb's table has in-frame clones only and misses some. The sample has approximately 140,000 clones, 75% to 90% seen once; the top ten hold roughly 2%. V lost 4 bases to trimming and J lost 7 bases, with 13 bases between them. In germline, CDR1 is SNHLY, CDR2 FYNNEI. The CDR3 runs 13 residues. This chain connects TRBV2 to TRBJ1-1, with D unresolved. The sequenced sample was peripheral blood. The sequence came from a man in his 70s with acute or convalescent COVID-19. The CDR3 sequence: CASSGVSGFEAFF. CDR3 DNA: TGTGCCAGCAGTGGGGTTTCGGGATTTGAAGCTTTCTTT.